This TCR beta chain came from a study of a mutant IDH1 vaccine in newly diagnosed glioma. About the study: The vaccination schedule gave patients eight doses in weeks 1, 3, 5, 7, 11, 15, 19 and 23. Initiation of the vaccine course occurred 4-6 weeks after radiotherapy alone, or alongside temozolomide cycles.

With regard to this clone: Its specificity is not known.

The time point denotes: week 5, during vaccination. It was 300 ug of mutant IDH1 20-mer peptide that made up each vaccine dose, given with topical imiquimod. Donors harbored newly found WHO grade 3 or 4 IDH1-mutant, ATRX-lost astrocytomas. Per germline, CDR1 MNHNS and CDR2 SASEGT. This CDR3 has 12 amino acids. Unmatched junction bases numbered 5, after V lost 5 bases and J lost 11 bases. Generated by immunoSEQ multiplex PCR, the TCRdb table keeps only in-frame clones and is missing some. The sample holds 39,000 or so clones, 70% to 80% seen once. The chain has TRBV6-1 and TRBJ1-1; TRBD1 matches at 10 bases. This receptor was taken from a middle-aged man with glioma. The sequenced sample was PBMCs, obtained from a glioma patient whose treatment included an IDH1 peptide vaccine. CDR3 sequence: CASSRDRGSAFF. DNA for the CDR3: TGTGCCAGCAGTCGGGACAGGGGCTCGGCTTTCTTT.